The 14 T cell receptor beta chains below all came from one sample that was sequenced in a study of T-cell memory formation after mild COVID-19 (dated by TCRdb to about 2021). The library was generated by 5' RACE. The sample was run on an Illumina NovaSeq 6000. TCRdb trimmed public reads at Q25 via fastp, called clones via MiXCR and kept in-frame beta chains. Entries are consolidated by CDR3 protein sequence, retaining the most common genes and DNA. For this sample there are a few hundred thousand distinct CDR3 sequences; 8% to 10% appear just once. Clones ranked in the top ten supply approximately 23% of the sample. Specimen: PBMCs or a T cell subset sorted from them (not recorded which). These receptor sequences come from a man aged 18 to 30 who had mild COVID-19 (a few samples of this study predate the infection). The sample titles of this study are shuffled in the database, so cell type and time point are left out; the donor was told from shared clones.

The table lists this clonotype with a few counts. The J gene is TRBJ1-1, the V gene TRBV6-5; perhaps TRBD1 as D (5 bases). The CDR3 sequence is 14 residues long. The V gene lost 3 bases and the J gene lost 0 bases, with 8 bases spanning the gap. CDR1 is MNHEY and CDR2 is SVGAGI in the germline V gene. The CDR3 spells CASSYQGMNTEAFF. The CDR3 coding sequence is TGTGCCAGCAGTTATCAGGGTATGAACACTGAAGCTTTCTTT.

This clonotype has a count of ten or more. CDR3 protein: CASSLLQGADNEQFF. In nucleotides, the CDR3 is TGTGCCAGCAGTTTGTTACAGGGGGCGGACAATGAGCAGTTCTTC. The V gene is TRBV12-3 or TRBV12-4, the J gene TRBJ2-1; TRBD1 matches at 9 bases. Trimming removed 3 bases from V and 5 bases from J; junction bases left unmatched: 5. CDR3 length: 15 residues.

V is TRBV6-2 or TRBV6-3 and J is TRBJ2-1, with 7 bases that match TRBD1. The CDR3 runs 13 residues. Per the germline V gene, CDR1 is MNHEY and CDR2 is SVGEGT. V trimming: 7 bases; J trimming: 6 bases; junction bases outside the gene matches: 6. CDR3 nucleotides: TGTGCCAGCACCCCACAGGGGCCCAATGAGCAGTTCTTC. Translated, it gives CASTPQGPNEQFF.

The chain carries TRBV5-1 and TRBJ1-2, with D uncertain. Trimming stripped 0 bases from V and 4 bases from J, with 7 bases between. Per germline, CDR1 SGHRS and CDR2 YFSETQ. This CDR3 is built from 13 residues. In nucleotides, the CDR3 is TGCGCCAGCAGCTTGGAAGCAAGCTATGGCTACACCTTC. This sequence encodes CASSLEASYGYTF.

This chain links TRBV7-8 with TRBJ2-7, with D tentatively TRBD2 (6 bases). The CDR3 is made up of 11 amino acids. Per the germline V gene, CDR1 is SGHVS and CDR2 is FQNEAQ. Trimming removed 4 bases from V and 9 bases from J, with 10 bases in between. CDR3 nucleotide sequence: TGTGCCAGCAGCTCACGACTAGGGCAGTACTTC. This sequence encodes CASSSRLGQYF.

The chain recombines TRBV7-9 with TRBJ2-1; D is unresolved. V was trimmed by 5 bases and J by 0 bases, leaving 17 bases between them. Germline CDR1 SEHNR, CDR2 FQNEAQ (reference sequence). This CDR3 has 17 residues. This CDR3 is CASSPSKGFSSYNEQFF. The CDR3 region has the DNA TGTGCCAGCAGCCCCTCCAAGGGCTTCAGCTCCTACAATGAGCAGTTCTTC.

The chain joins TRBV5-6 to TRBJ1-1, with D possibly matching TRBD1 (6 bases). The CDR3 sequence is 13 residues long. V lost 7 bases to trimming and J lost 8 bases, with 18 bases between them. Germline loops: CDR1 SGHDT, CDR2 YYEEEE. The CDR3 DNA reads TGTGCCAGCTCTCCGATGGGGGCCAGAGAAGCTTTCTTT. Residues: CASSPMGAREAFF.

The V and J genes are TRBV11-1 and TRBJ2-1; possibly TRBD2 for D (7 bases). The CDR3 loop spans 14 amino acids. The V gene lost 6 bases and the J gene lost 8 bases, with 17 bases spanning the gap. Germline V gives CDR1 SGHAT, CDR2 FQDESV (reference sequence). CDR3 region: CASSPTRGGHEQFF. The CDR3 DNA follows: TGTGCCAGCAGTCCGACTAGGGGGGGTCATGAGCAGTTCTTC.

The chain links TRBV7-2 to TRBJ1-3; TRBD1 agrees at 9 bases. In germline, CDR1 is SGHTA, CDR2 FQGNSA. Trimming took 5 bases from V and 4 from J; bases not matched to a gene: 12. The CDR3 is made up of 17 amino acids. CDR3 sequence (DNA): TGTGCCAGCAGCCGTTACGAACAGGGGGCCTTCGGAAACACCATATATTTT. This translates into CASSRYEQGAFGNTIYF.

This clonotype was seen repeatedly, ten times or more. The chain uses TRBV7-2 and TRBJ2-7, with D perhaps matching TRBD2 (6 bases). Germline CDR1 reads SGHTA; CDR2 reads FQGNSA. With 0 bases removed from V and 7 bases from J, the gap between germline ends came to 10 bases. This CDR3 has 13 amino acids. The CDR3 sequence is CASSLALAGEQYV. CDR3 nucleotide sequence: TGTGCCAGCAGCTTAGCCCTCGCGGGGGAGCAGTACGTC.

This clonotype was observed at least ten times. This rearrangement joins TRBV5-1 to TRBJ1-1; 8 nucleotides align to TRBD1. CDR3 length: 15 residues. CDR1 and CDR2 from the germline V gene are SGHRS and YFSETQ. V lost 0 bases to trimming and J lost 6 bases; unmatched junction nucleotides: 7. CDR3: CASSLVTGDVAEAFF. As DNA, the CDR3 is TGCGCCAGCAGCTTGGTGACAGGGGATGTCGCTGAAGCTTTCTTT. The entire variable domain, with the rest obtained from reference TRBV5-1 and TRBJ1-1, is as follows: KAGVTQTPRYLIKTRGQQVTLSCSPISGHRSVSWYQQTPGQGLQFLFEYFSETQRNKGNFPGRFSGRQFSNSRSEMNVSTLELGDSALYLCASSLVTGDVAEAFFGQGTRLTVV.

This clonotype has only a few counts. The genes are TRBV9 and TRBJ1-1; 8 bases match TRBD1. Germline lookup yields CDR1 SGDLS and CDR2 YYNGEE. With 0 bases clipped from V and 8 bases from J, the junction kept 6 bases outside the gene matches. The CDR3 totals 14 residues. CDR3 sequence reads: CASSVGGAGGEAFF. The CDR3, as DNA: TGTGCCAGCAGCGTAGGGGGGGCAGGGGGCGAAGCTTTCTTT.

The CDR3 loop is CASSVGPDWAAGAQHF. The CDR3 coding sequence is TGTGCCAGCAGCGTGGGACCTGACTGGGCGGCGGGAGCCCAGCATTTT. J is TRBJ1-5 and V is TRBV9; tentatively, D is TRBD1 (5 bases). The CDR3 spans 16 residues. The V gene's germline CDR1 is SGDLS and CDR2 YYNGEE. Trimming left V 2 bases short and J 11 bases short, with 23 bases between.

The gene calls are TRBV10-3 and TRBJ1-1; a weak D match, TRBD1 (5 bases). The CDR3 totals 15 residues. Trimming left V 4 bases short and J 1 base short, with 13 bases between. Germline V gene data show CDR1 as ENHRY and CDR2 as SYGVKD. This CDR3 reads CAISGSLGENTEAFF. The DNA of the CDR3 is TGTGCCATCAGTGGATCTTTGGGGGAGAACACTGAAGCTTTCTTT.